This T cell receptor beta chain was identified during a study of blood T cell repertoires in COVID-19. Germline CDR1 MNHEY, CDR2 SVGAGI. The CDR3 is 11 amino acids. The V and J ends lost 8 bases and 1 base respectively, with 5 bases between them. The data were produced by immunoSEQ multiplex PCR, yet TCRdb's version contains in-frame clones alone and is incomplete. The sample lists roughly 200,000 clones, about nine tenths occurring once. The clonotype was recovered from a man older than 75 with acute or convalescent COVID-19. V and J are TRBV6-5 and TRBJ1-1, with D unresolved. The sequencing sample was made of peripheral blood. The CDR3 sequence is CASRGNTEAFF. CDR3 nucleotides: TGTGCCAGCCGAGGGAACACTGAAGCTTTCTTT.